These 3 T cell receptor beta chains were all obtained from the same sample, sequenced in a study of T cell repertoires in ileal Crohn's disease. The time point: neoterminal ileum biopsy at postoperative endoscopy, about 6 months after surgery. Libraries were prepared by immunoSEQ multiplex PCR; TCRdb keeps only in-frame clonotypes and omits some of them. The data contain some 60,000 clones, roughly 91% of them singletons. Sample: ileal tissue. The receptors stem from an adult with Crohn's disease.

The chain has TRBV11-3 and TRBJ2-5; D might be TRBD1 (6 bases). Germline CDR1 SGHNT, CDR2 YENEEA. The CDR3 contains 15 residues. V was cut by 5 bases and J by 0 bases, with 13 bases left in between. The CDR3 sequence is CASSPRDTYQETQYF. The CDR3, as DNA: TGTGCCAGCAGCCCCCGGGACACCTACCAAGAGACCCAGTACTTC.

This clone was picked up one time. This chain links TRBV19 with TRBJ2-7, with D maybe TRBD2 (6 bases). The CDR3 is 14 amino acids. Looked up from germline, CDR1 is LNHDA and CDR2 is SQIVND (reference sequence). Trimming stripped 4 bases from V and 1 base from J, with 11 bases between. The CDR3 nucleotides are TGTGCCAGTAGTAGTACGGGACTTTCCTACGAGCAGTACTTC. It codes for CASSSTGLSYEQYF.

The rearrangement links TRBV6-6 to TRBJ2-3; D gene uncertain. The CDR3 is made up of 16 amino acids. Deletions cut 0 bases from V and 0 bases from J, with 10 bases between. Germline V CDR1 and CDR2: MNHNY, SVGAGI (reference sequence). CDR3 DNA sequence: TGTGCCAGCAGTTACTCCCGCGGAACTAGCACAGATACGCAGTATTTT. It specifies CASSYSRGTSTDTQYF.